Shown below are 32 T cell receptor beta chains from a single sample sequenced in a study of post-analysis software for immune sequencing data. Study outcomes and limitations: The five TRBV segments detected at higher frequency in patients than in controls included TRBV5-6, TRBV5-1 and TRBV20-1.

Included in the TCR beta cDNA libraries were unique molecular identifiers. TCRdb independently ran MiXCR on the PCR reads; one entry per CDR3 protein. The sample carries about 800,000 distinct CDR3 sequences, less than 35% recorded once. For these receptors, no antigen is known. The source material was blood. The receptor source for this set is a girl under 18 with multiple sclerosis.

The chain recombines TRBV6-5 with TRBJ1-2; 10 nucleotides align to TRBD1. There are 14 residues in the CDR3. V trimming: 6 bases; J trimming: 8 bases; junction bases outside the gene matches: 9. Germline CDR1 and CDR2: MNHEY and SVGAGI. The CDR3 spells CASRGTGDVSGYTF. The CDR3 coding sequence is TGTGCCAGCAGAGGGACAGGGGATGTCAGCGGCTACACCTTC.

The CDR3 reads CASSHRDRGPHSYEQYF. In DNA, the CDR3 is TGTGCCAGCAGTCACCGGGACAGGGGGCCGCACTCCTACGAGCAGTACTTC. The gene calls are TRBV6-5 and TRBJ2-7; the match to TRBD1 covers 12 bases. Per germline, CDR1 MNHEY and CDR2 SVGAGI. Germline trimming cut 5 bases from V and 0 bases from J; bases unmatched to any gene: 8. The CDR3 spans 17 residues.

This clonotype appeared a few times. This chain uses TRBV3-1 with TRBJ1-6; D unclear. The CDR3 has 16 amino acids. Germline V gene sequence: CDR1 LGHDT, CDR2 YNNKEL (reference sequence). V gave up 4 bases and J gave up 4 bases, with 14 bases separating them. The chain's CDR3 is CASSRVAGSYNSPLHF. CDR3 sequence (DNA): TGTGCCAGCAGCCGAGTAGCGGGGTCATATAATTCACCCCTCCACTTT.

This clonotype was seen only a few times. This chain uses TRBV6-5 with TRBJ2-5, with D unresolved. The length of the CDR3 is 13 residues. Looked up from germline, CDR1 is MNHEY and CDR2 is SVGAGI. The V end was cut by 6 bases, the J end by 3 bases, with 11 bases between. The CDR3 sequence is CASSLSNKETQYF. CDR3 DNA: TGTGCCAGCAGCTTATCCAATAAAGAGACCCAGTACTTC.

The chain employs TRBV20-1 and TRBJ1-1, with 8 bases matching TRBD1. Germline CDR1 DFQATT, CDR2 SNEGSKA (reference sequence). CDR3 length equals 12 residues. Trimming cost V 5 bases and J 5 bases; bases outside gene matches: 4. The chain's CDR3 is CSAARTGTEAFF. The CDR3 bases are TGCAGTGCTGCAAGGACAGGGACTGAAGCTTTCTTT.

This chain uses TRBV27 with TRBJ1-6; D is undetermined. V was cut by 6 bases and J by 4 bases, with 4 bases left in between. The CDR3 runs 12 residues. CDR1 is MNHEY and CDR2 is SMNVEV in the germline V gene (reference sequence). The CDR3 DNA reads as TGTGCCAGCAGGTCTTATAATTCACCCCTCCACTTT. Its protein product is CASRSYNSPLHF.

This clonotype was seen a handful of times. The rearrangement uses TRBV6-2 or TRBV6-3 and TRBJ2-1; 9 bases match TRBD2. Trimming at V came to 5 bases and at J to 6 bases, leaving 8 bases not matched to a gene. The CDR3 is 15 residues long. CDR1 and CDR2 from the germline V gene are MNHEY and SVGEGT. The CDR3 is CASSLSGSPSNEQFF. The CDR3 nucleotides are TGTGCCAGCAGTCTTAGCGGGAGTCCCTCCAATGAGCAGTTCTTC.

This clonotype was observed a few times. The chain carries TRBV7-2 and TRBJ1-2; 9 nucleotides align to TRBD1. CDR1 and CDR2 from the germline V gene are SGHTA and FQGNSA. The V segment lost 5 bases and the J segment 8 bases; nucleotides outside the gene matches: 6. The CDR3 runs to 13 residues. The CDR3, as DNA: TGTGCCAGCAGCCAACAGGGGGCGGGAGGCTACACCTTC. This translates into CASSQQGAGGYTF.

V is TRBV20-1 and J is TRBJ2-1; possible D gene TRBD2, 6 bases. Trimming left V 0 bases short and J 3 bases short, with 12 bases between. Germline-derived CDR1 and CDR2 are DFQATT and SNEGSKA (reference sequence). This CDR3 is built from 15 residues. The CDR3 DNA follows: TGCAGTGCTAGAGATCCTAGCGCCATCTACAATGAGCAGTTCTTC. Translation gives CSARDPSAIYNEQFF.

V usage is TRBV5-1 and J usage is TRBJ2-1; 8 bases line up with TRBD1. There are 15 residues in the CDR3. Germline values: CDR1 SGHRS, CDR2 YFSETQ. The V and J ends lost 5 bases and 8 bases, in that order; junction bases with no gene match: 12. CDR3 amino acids: CASREEDRAPDEQFF. The CDR3 DNA sequence: TGCGCCAGCAGGGAAGAGGACAGGGCTCCAGATGAGCAGTTCTTC.

This clonotype appeared a single time. V and J are TRBV7-2 and TRBJ2-1, with D possibly TRBD2 on 6 matching bases. Looked up from germline, CDR1 is SGHTA and CDR2 is FQGNSA. This CDR3 is built from 15 residues. The ends were cut back, 8 bases at V and 8 bases at J, with 22 bases in the middle. In DNA, the CDR3 is TGTGCCAGCGGGACTCGAACTCCCGGATTCGATGAGCAGTTCTTC. Protein product: CASGTRTPGFDEQFF.

This clonotype occurred a few times. The V gene is TRBV5-1, the J gene TRBJ2-1; 9 nucleotides match TRBD2. The CDR3 is made up of 17 amino acids. The V segment lost 3 bases and the J segment 3 bases; nucleotides outside the gene matches: 10. CDR1 and CDR2 from the germline V gene are SGHRS and YFSETQ. This chain's CDR3 is CASSWTLAGVGYNEQFF. The CDR3 nucleotides are TGCGCCAGCAGCTGGACCTTAGCGGGAGTGGGCTACAATGAGCAGTTCTTC.

In nucleotides, the CDR3 is TGTGCCAGCAGTTTAAGTCTGGGACAGACAGCTAACTATGGCTACACCTTC. As protein: CASSLSLGQTANYGYTF. The chain joins TRBV12-3 or TRBV12-4 to TRBJ1-2; TRBD1 matches at 7 bases. J lost 0 bases, V lost 2 bases, and 9 bases had no gene match. The CDR3 has 17 residues.

The rearrangement links TRBV5-1 to TRBJ2-2; the D is unclear. V lost 3 bases to trimming and J lost 0 bases, with 6 bases between them. Per the germline V gene, CDR1 is SGHRS and CDR2 is YFSETQ. The CDR3 loop spans 14 amino acids. The CDR3 protein is CASSWLSNTGELFF. CDR3 in DNA: TGCGCCAGCAGCTGGCTATCGAACACCGGGGAGCTGTTTTTT.

The chain links TRBV12-3 or TRBV12-4 to TRBJ1-2, with no clear D. The CDR3 consists of 14 residues. V was clipped by 5 bases and J by 2 bases, with 12 bases between them. CDR3 sequence: CASSPSLLNYGYTF. Here the CDR3 DNA reads TGTGCCAGCAGTCCATCACTGCTGAACTATGGCTACACCTTC.

This sequence joins TRBV20-1 and TRBJ2-1, with D perhaps TRBD2 (6 bases). This CDR3 is 14 amino acids long. V shed 3 bases and J shed 7 bases, with 16 bases lying between them. CDR1 and CDR2 (germline): DFQATT, SNEGSKA (reference sequence). The DNA of the CDR3 is TGCAGTGCTAGGTGCCGGGAGTGCAGGAATGAGCAGTTCTTC. It yields the protein CSARCRECRNEQFF.

Only a few counts were recorded for this clonotype. This sequence joins TRBV4-3 and TRBJ2-5; D remains unclear. The CDR3 is made up of 15 amino acids. The V gene lost 0 bases and the J gene lost 6 bases, with 14 bases spanning the gap. Per the germline V gene, CDR1 is LGHNA and CDR2 is YSLEER. CDR3 DNA: TGCGCCAGCAGCCAAGAGGACGGCCCCAACAAGACCCAGTACTTC. The encoded protein is CASSQEDGPNKTQYF.

The rearrangement links TRBV5-6 to TRBJ2-1; TRBD2 aligns across 9 bases. The length of the CDR3 is 17 residues. From germline, CDR1 is SGHDT and CDR2 YYEEEE. The junction had 10 bases not matched to a gene; V was cut back by 2 bases and J by 4 bases. CDR3 sequence reads: CASSFYRREGFYNEQFF. CDR3 bases: TGTGCCAGCAGCTTTTATCGGCGGGAGGGTTTTTACAATGAGCAGTTCTTC.

Concerning this clonotype itself: A much more abundant neighbour one base away suggests this may be a read error. This chain links TRBV2 with TRBJ2-5, with 7 positions matching TRBD2. The germline gives CDR1 SNHLY, CDR2 FYNNEI. The V and J ends lost 3 bases and 5 bases, in that order; junction bases with no gene match: 12. The CDR3 totals 16 residues. The CDR3 DNA is TGTGCCAGCAGTGAGACTAGAGCGGGACTCGGTGAGACCCAGTACTTC. It encodes CASSETRAGLGETQYF.

J is TRBJ1-2 and V is TRBV12-3 or TRBV12-4; tentatively, D is TRBD1 (6 bases). Trimming removed 6 bases from V and 3 bases from J, with 11 bases in between. CDR3 size: 13 residues. The CDR3 region is CASRRTEDYGYTF. In DNA, the CDR3 is TGTGCCAGCAGGCGGACAGAAGACTATGGCTACACCTTC.

The V gene is TRBV4-3, the J gene TRBJ2-7, with TRBD2 identical over 10 bases. Germline V gives CDR1 LGHNA, CDR2 YSLEER. The CDR3 extends over 16 amino acids. The V and J ends lost 1 base and 6 bases, in that order; junction bases with no gene match: 9. The CDR3 reads CASSQGAGGPFPEQYF. CDR3 nucleotides: TGCGCCAGCAGCCAAGGAGCGGGAGGGCCTTTCCCCGAGCAGTACTTC.

J is TRBJ2-1 and V is TRBV29-1; 13 bases map to TRBD2. The CDR3 extends over 14 amino acids. Germline V CDR1 and CDR2: SQVTM, ANQGSEA. The J segment lost 8 bases and the V segment lost 8 bases, leaving 9 bases of the junction unmatched. For the CDR3, the DNA is TGCAGCCTTACTAGCGGGAGGGCTACTCATGAGCAGTTCTTC. Encoded protein: CSLTSGRATHEQFF.

The chain carries TRBV11-1 and TRBJ2-5; unclear D gene. The CDR3 consists of 14 residues. From germline, CDR1 is SGHAT and CDR2 FQDESV (reference sequence). The V end was cut by 5 bases, the J end by 5 bases, with 15 bases between. Here the CDR3 reads CASSIRSYGETQYF. The CDR3, as DNA: TGTGCCAGCAGCATTAGAAGTTATGGTGAGACCCAGTACTTC.

The V gene is TRBV28, the J gene TRBJ1-2; a possible D gene is TRBD1 (6 bases). CDR1 is MDHEN and CDR2 is SYDVKM in the germline V gene. Trimming pared 8 bases from V and 4 bases from J, leaving 14 bases between. CDR3 size: 13 residues. CDR3 sequence reads: CASWPGAGYGYTF. The DNA for the CDR3 is TGTGCCAGCTGGCCAGGGGCGGGCTATGGCTACACCTTC.

This clonotype was counted at least ten times. V and J are TRBV6-2 or TRBV6-3 and TRBJ2-1; D may be TRBD1 or TRBD2 (6 bases each). The CDR3 length is 16 residues. Germline V lookup: CDR1 MNHEY, CDR2 SVGEGT. Trimming took off 6 bases at V and 0 bases at J, with 15 bases between the two ends. The CDR3 here is CASSPLGGLSYNEQFF. CDR3 nucleotides: TGTGCCAGCAGCCCCCTGGGGGGCCTCTCCTACAATGAGCAGTTCTTC.

The rearrangement links TRBV10-3 to TRBJ2-5; D ambiguous. Between the trimmed V and J ends, which lost 10 bases and 6 bases, there was a span of 18 bases. The CDR3 sequence is 13 residues long. The germline CDR1 and CDR2 sequences are ENHRY and SYGVKD. The CDR3 DNA sequence: TGTGCCACCGGCACTGGCGTTGGGCAGACCCAGTACTTC. It specifies CATGTGVGQTQYF.

This clonotype was observed a handful of times. This chain connects TRBV20-1 to TRBJ1-1, with D unclear. Germline V gene sequence: CDR1 DFQATT, CDR2 SNEGSKA (reference sequence). Trimming stripped 6 bases from V and 1 base from J, with 12 bases between. The CDR3 sequence is 13 residues long. CDR3 amino acids: CSARRQPNTEAFF. DNA for the CDR3: TGCAGTGCCCGCCGGCAGCCGAACACTGAAGCTTTCTTT.

This clonotype was counted between two and nine times. The chain employs TRBV4-1 and TRBJ1-2; D gene ambiguous. V was clipped by 1 base and J by 1 base, with 7 bases between them. The CDR3 totals 14 residues. Germline CDR1 MGHRA, CDR2 YSYEKL. CDR3 region: CASSQVGSNYGYTF. The CDR3 nucleotides read TGCGCCAGCAGCCAAGTCGGGAGTAACTATGGCTACACCTTC.

This clonotype occurred a few times. V is TRBV29-1 and J is TRBJ2-7; TRBD1 matches at 7 bases. In germline, CDR1 is SQVTM, CDR2 ANQGSEA. CDR3 length equals 13 residues. V was clipped by 8 bases and J by 0 bases; unmatched bases: 7. The CDR3, as DNA: TGCAGCACCGGACAGGTGAGCTCCTACGAGCAGTACTTC. Translated: CSTGQVSSYEQYF.

This rearrangement joins TRBV20-1 to TRBJ1-1, with D possibly matching TRBD1 (6 bases). Trimming pared 5 bases from V and 6 bases from J, leaving 16 bases between. This CDR3 has 13 amino acids. The V gene's germline CDR1 is DFQATT and CDR2 SNEGSKA (reference sequence). For the CDR3, the DNA is TGCAGTGCTGACCGCAGGGGTAGGTCTGAAGCTTTCTTT. The encoded protein is CSADRRGRSEAFF.

The chain couples TRBV7-2 to TRBJ2-3; the D is unclear. The CDR3 contains 15 residues. Trimming removed 1 base at V and 2 bases at J, with 10 bases between. The germline CDR1 and CDR2 sequences are SGHTA and FQGNSA. The CDR3 loop reads CASSLVPAPTDTQYF. The CDR3 DNA reads as TGTGCCAGCAGCTTAGTTCCGGCCCCCACAGATACGCAGTATTTT.

V is TRBV10-2 and J is TRBJ2-1; TRBD2 might be the D (5 bases). The CDR3 consists of 11 residues. V dropped 2 bases and J dropped 10 bases, with 6 bases sitting between them. Germline loops: CDR1 WSHSY, CDR2 SAAADI. The CDR3 sequence is CASSEREEQFF. The DNA of the CDR3 is TGCGCCAGCAGTGAGCGGGAAGAGCAGTTCTTC.